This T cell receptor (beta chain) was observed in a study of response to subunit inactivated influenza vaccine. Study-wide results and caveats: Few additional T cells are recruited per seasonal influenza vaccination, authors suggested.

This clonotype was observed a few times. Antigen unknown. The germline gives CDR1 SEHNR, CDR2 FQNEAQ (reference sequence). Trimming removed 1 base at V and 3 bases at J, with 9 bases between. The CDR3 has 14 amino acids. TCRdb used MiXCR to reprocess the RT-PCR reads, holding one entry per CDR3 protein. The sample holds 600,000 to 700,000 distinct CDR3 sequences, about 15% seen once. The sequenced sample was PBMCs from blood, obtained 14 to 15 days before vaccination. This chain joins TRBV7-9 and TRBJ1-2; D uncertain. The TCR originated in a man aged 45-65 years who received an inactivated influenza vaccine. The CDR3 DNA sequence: TGTGCCAGCAGCTTAGGAGGCAGATACTATGGCTACACCTTC. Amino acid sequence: CASSLGGRYYGYTF.